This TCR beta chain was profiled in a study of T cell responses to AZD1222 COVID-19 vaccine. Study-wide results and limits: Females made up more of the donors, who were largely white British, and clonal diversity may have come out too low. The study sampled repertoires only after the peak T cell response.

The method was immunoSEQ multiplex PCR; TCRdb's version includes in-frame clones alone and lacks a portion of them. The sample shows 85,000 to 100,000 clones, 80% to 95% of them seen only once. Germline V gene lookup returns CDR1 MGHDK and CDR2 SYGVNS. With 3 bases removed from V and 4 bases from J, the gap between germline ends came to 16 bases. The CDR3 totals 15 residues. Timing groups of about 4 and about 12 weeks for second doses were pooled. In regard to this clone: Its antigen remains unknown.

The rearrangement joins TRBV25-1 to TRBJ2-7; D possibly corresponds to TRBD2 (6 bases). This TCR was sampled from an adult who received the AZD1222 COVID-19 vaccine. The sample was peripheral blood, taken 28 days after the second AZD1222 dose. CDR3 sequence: CASSDIGLAGYEQYF. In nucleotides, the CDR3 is TGTGCCAGCAGTGATATAGGATTGGCGGGATACGAGCAGTACTTC.